These 2 T cell receptor beta chains were all obtained from the same sample, sequenced in a study of T-cell memory formation after mild COVID-19 (dated by TCRdb to 2020 to 2023). The library came from 5' RACE. The listed sequencing device is Illumina NovaSeq 6000. The public sequencing data were trimmed at Q25 with fastp and processed into clonotypes with MiXCR by TCRdb, which kept only in-frame beta chains. Every CDR3 protein is listed once, alongside the most common genes and DNA of its rows. The sample records hundreds of thousands of distinct CDR3 sequences, around 20% of which are singletons. More than 8% of the sample is taken by the ten largest. Sequencing was performed on PBMCs or a T cell subset sorted from them (not recorded which). These receptors were obtained from an adult woman who had mild COVID-19 (a few samples of this study predate the infection). The sample titles of this study are shuffled in the database, so cell type and time point are left out; the donor was told from shared clones.

This clonotype was seen more than once but under ten times. The chain carries TRBV12-3 or TRBV12-4 and TRBJ1-5, with TRBD1 as a possible D gene (5 bases). CDR3 size: 15 residues. The germline V and J ends were trimmed by 6 bases and 0 bases, with 12 bases remaining between them. This CDR3 is CASSNRRYSNQPQHF. CDR3 nucleotides: TGTGCCAGCAGCAACAGGAGGTATAGCAATCAGCCCCAGCATTTT.

The chain is built from TRBV25-1 and TRBJ2-6, with TRBD2 as a possible D gene (7 bases). Per germline, CDR1 MGHDK and CDR2 SYGVNS. V lost 4 bases and J 2 bases, leaving 21 bases between the germline ends. This CDR3 region has 19 residues. CDR3 nucleotide sequence: TGTGCCAGCAGTGCGACCTCAAGGGGGGGGAAGACTGGGGCCAACGTCCTGACTTTC. Protein product: CASSATSRGGKTGANVLTF.